These 30 T cell receptor beta chains were sequenced from one sample in a study of control samples from healthy donors and cancer patients (dated by TCRdb to 2018 to 2020). Library generation was performed with the immunoSEQ multiplex PCR assay. TCRdb took over this immuneACCESS table, retaining in-frame rearrangements with V and J assigned. Such tables are incomplete; in checked studies, under half of the missing clones stem from an unresolved V gene, and the remainder is unexplained. For this sample there are around 170,000 clones; 90% to 95% appear just once. The ten largest clones add up to around 1.5% of the sample. The material sequenced was blood. The receptors shown here come from a young man in good health.

This clone was picked up one time. The same CDR3 can be traced to other DNA sequences in this sample. This rearrangement joins TRBV18 to TRBJ2-7; D is unresolved. With 3 bases removed from V and 0 bases from J, the gap between germline ends came to 6 bases. CDR3 length: 13 amino acids. CDR1 is KGHSH, CDR2 LQKENI, per germline. CDR3 amino acids: CASSPSSSYEQYF. CDR3 sequence (DNA): TGTGCCAGCTCACCTTCGAGCTCCTACGAGCAGTACTTC.

The chain joins TRBV27 to TRBJ2-7, with TRBD1 matching 9 bases. This CDR3 spans 17 amino acids. V lost 6 bases and J lost 3; bases outside the gene matches: 15. Per the germline V gene, CDR1 is MNHEY and CDR2 is SMNVEV (reference sequence). The CDR3: CASRGEPGQGRGYEQYF. The CDR3 DNA reads as TGTGCCAGCAGGGGGGAACCGGGACAGGGCCGGGGCTACGAGCAGTACTTC.

In the case of this clone: The same CDR3 is also encoded by other DNA sequences in this sample. The chain combines TRBV15 with TRBJ2-7, with D perhaps TRBD2 (5 bases). The CDR3 consists of 14 residues. CDR1 is LNHNV and CDR2 is YYDKDF in the germline V gene (reference sequence). V shed 0 bases and J shed 4 bases, with 10 bases lying between them. The CDR3 sequence: CATSRDNRGYEQYF. CDR3 coding DNA: TGTGCCACCAGCAGAGATAATCGGGGATACGAGCAGTACTTC.

The V call is TRBV5-1, the J call TRBJ1-3, with no clear D. The CDR3 has 14 residues. Germline V lookup: CDR1 SGHRS, CDR2 YFSETQ. The V end lost 5 bases, the J end lost 4 bases, and 13 bases lay between the germline ends. The CDR3 loop is CASRPLPGGNTIYF. CDR3 coding DNA: TGCGCCAGCAGGCCCCTGCCGGGGGGAAACACCATATATTTT.

The chain combines TRBV2 with TRBJ1-5; D not certain. The CDR3 sequence is 12 residues long. CDR1 SNHLY and CDR2 FYNNEI come from the germline V gene. Trimming removed 3 bases from V and 7 bases from J, with 7 bases in between. CDR3 coding DNA: TGTGCCAGCAGTGACCCCAGGCAGCCCCAGCATTTT. The encoded protein is CASSDPRQPQHF.

This chain uses TRBV7-9 with TRBJ1-1; the D gene is possibly TRBD1 (5 bases). The CDR3 spans 14 residues. CDR1 and CDR2 from the germline V gene are SEHNR and FQNEAQ (reference sequence). Trimming took 1 base from V and 4 from J, leaving 10 bases between them. The CDR3 bases are TGTGCCAGCAGCTTAGAATATAGGGGCACTGAAGCTTTCTTT. Its protein is CASSLEYRGTEAFF.

The rearrangement uses TRBV5-4 and TRBJ2-1; TRBD1 aligns across 7 bases. Trimming cost V 0 bases and J 0 bases; bases outside gene matches: 0. CDR1 and CDR2 (germline): SGHNT, YYREEE (reference sequence). The CDR3 has 15 residues. For the CDR3, the DNA is TGTGCCAGCAGCTTGGACAGGGGCTCCTACAATGAGCAGTTCTTC. Encoded protein: CASSLDRGSYNEQFF.

This chain links TRBV2 with TRBJ2-5; D call uncertain. The germline CDR1 and CDR2 sequences are SNHLY and FYNNEI. Trimming left V 6 bases short and J 4 bases short, with 6 bases between. The CDR3 contains 11 residues. CDR3 nucleotides: TGTGCCAGCAGGGTGGTAGAGACCCAGTACTTC. Its protein product is CASRVVETQYF.

The chain employs TRBV11-2 and TRBJ1-1; D uncertain. This CDR3 has 13 amino acids. V was clipped by 3 bases and J by 1 base, with 6 bases between them. The V gene's germline CDR1 is SGHAT and CDR2 FQNNGV. Written as DNA, the CDR3 is TGTGCCAGCAGCTTCCAGGAGAACACTGAAGCTTTCTTT. Translating it yields CASSFQENTEAFF.

Only a few counts were recorded for this clone. The rearrangement links TRBV7-9 to TRBJ1-1, with D unresolved. The CDR3 loop spans 14 amino acids. Germline assignment: CDR1 SEHNR and CDR2 FQNEAQ (reference sequence). V dropped 5 bases and J dropped 10 bases, with 20 bases sitting between them. The CDR3 DNA reads TGTGCCAGCAGCGACACCCTTGCCCGAGTAGGAGCTTTCTTT. Its translation is CASSDTLARVGAFF.

The chain uses TRBV7-9 and TRBJ2-5; D is unclear. This CDR3 is 12 amino acids long. Germline CDR1 is SEHNR and CDR2 is FQNEAQ (reference sequence). V lost 4 bases, J lost 1 base, and 4 bases lay in between. CDR3 residues: CASSYTQETQYF. The CDR3 DNA sequence: TGTGCCAGCAGCTACACCCAAGAGACCCAGTACTTC.

The chain uses TRBV7-2 and TRBJ1-1, with D uncertain. Germline V lookup: CDR1 SGHTA, CDR2 FQGNSA. Trimming took 5 bases from V and 5 from J, leaving 15 bases between them. This CDR3 spans 14 amino acids. DNA of the CDR3: TGTGCCAGCAGCACTAGAGGCAGACGGACTGAAGCTTTCTTT. It codes for CASSTRGRRTEAFF.

The chain couples TRBV19 to TRBJ2-2; maybe TRBD1 (5 bases). V was pared by 7 bases and J by 3 bases, with 15 bases between. Germline V gives CDR1 LNHDA, CDR2 SQIVND (reference sequence). CDR3 length: 15 amino acids. Written as DNA, the CDR3 is TGTGCCAGTAACGCCAGGGATTCGGACACCGGGGAGCTGTTTTTT. Translation gives CASNARDSDTGELFF.

The gene calls are TRBV30 and TRBJ1-2, with D possibly being TRBD1 (6 bases). This CDR3 is built from 14 residues. Germline CDR1 reads GTSNPN; CDR2 reads SVGIG (reference sequence). Trimming shortened V by 4 bases and J by 5 bases, and 17 bases separated the two germline ends. Here the CDR3 DNA reads TGTGCCTGGACTAATGACAGGAGTCGGTATGGCTACACCTTC. Its protein product is CAWTNDRSRYGYTF.

The chain joins TRBV7-2 to TRBJ2-7; D is possibly TRBD1 (6 bases). Between the trimmed V and J ends, which lost 5 bases and 4 bases, there was a span of 18 bases. CDR3 size: 15 residues. Germline CDR1 reads SGHTA; CDR2 reads FQGNSA. Written as DNA, the CDR3 is TGTGCCAGCAGCCCCCCCGTTGGGCAGGGGTACGAGCAGTACTTC. Amino acid sequence: CASSPPVGQGYEQYF.

The genes are TRBV19 and TRBJ1-2; D may be TRBD1 (6 bases). Trimming stripped 6 bases from V and 2 bases from J, with 16 bases between. Germline V lookup: CDR1 LNHDA, CDR2 SQIVND (reference sequence). The CDR3 runs to 15 residues. The CDR3 sequence is CASSQDSLINYGYTF. The CDR3 DNA is TGTGCCAGTAGCCAGGACAGCCTAATCAACTATGGCTACACCTTC.

This chain joins TRBV5-5 and TRBJ2-5, with TRBD1 identical over 10 bases. This CDR3 spans 15 amino acids. The V gene end was trimmed by 2 bases and the J gene end by 5 bases; junction bases not matched to a gene: 6. Germline lookup yields CDR1 SGHKS and CDR2 YYEKEE (reference sequence). The CDR3 sequence is CASSLWGQGRETQYF. Here the CDR3 DNA reads TGTGCCAGCAGCTTATGGGGACAGGGGAGGGAGACCCAGTACTTC.

The chain carries TRBV28 and TRBJ1-2; 10 bases line up with TRBD1. Germline CDR1 and CDR2: MDHEN and SYDVKM. J gave up 1 base and V 10 bases, and 9 bases lay outside the gene matches. The CDR3 length is 15 residues. DNA for the CDR3: TGTGCCACCACCTTTGGGACAGGGGTTAACTATGGCTACACCTTC. The encoded protein is CATTFGTGVNYGYTF.

The rearrangement links TRBV3-1 (or the pseudogene TRBV3-2) to TRBJ1-2, with a possible D match to TRBD1 (5 bases). Germline V gene data show CDR1 as LGHDT and CDR2 as YNNKEL (reference sequence). The CDR3 is 15 amino acids. V shed 1 base and J shed 2 bases, with 11 bases lying between them. The chain's CDR3 is CASSQGQGANYGYTF. CDR3 DNA sequence: TGTGCCAGCAGCCAAGGCCAGGGAGCCAACTATGGCTACACCTTC.

This chain joins TRBV5-1 and TRBJ1-3; a possible D gene is TRBD1 (6 bases). The CDR3 is made up of 15 amino acids. V was cut by 4 bases and J by 2 bases, with 13 bases left in between. Per germline, CDR1 SGHRS and CDR2 YFSETQ. The CDR3 DNA reads as TGCGCCAGCAGCCAGGACAGAGAAACTGGAAACACCATATATTTT. This translates into CASSQDRETGNTIYF.

The chain couples TRBV12-1 to TRBJ1-1. TRBV12-1 is a pseudogene locus. The CDR3 sequence is 18 residues long. The CDR3 nucleotides are TGTGCCAGCAGCTTTTCGTGCGCATGGTCTTTCATGAACACTGAAGCTTTCTTT. It yields the protein CASSFSCAWSFMNTEAFF.

The chain recombines TRBV6-5 with TRBJ1-2; 7 bases match TRBD1. This CDR3 comprises 12 residues. Germline V gives CDR1 MNHEY, CDR2 SVGAGI. J was trimmed by 5 bases and V by 8 bases; bases with no gene match: 5. The CDR3 region is CASSDRRYGYTF. The CDR3 coding sequence is TGTGCCAGCTCGGACAGGAGATATGGCTACACCTTC.

The V and J genes are TRBV7-9 and TRBJ2-3, with a possible D match to TRBD2 (6 bases). This CDR3 has 16 amino acids. Trimming left V 4 bases short and J 3 bases short, with 17 bases between. Germline V gene data show CDR1 as SEHNR and CDR2 as FQNEAQ (reference sequence). The chain's CDR3 is CASSSPGLHSTDTQYF. The CDR3 coding sequence is TGTGCCAGCAGCTCGCCGGGACTTCACTCAACAGATACGCAGTATTTT.

This clone was seen once. V gene TRBV7-2 combines with J gene TRBJ2-4; 9 nucleotides line up with TRBD2. Germline-derived CDR1 and CDR2 are SGHTA and FQGNSA. Germline trimming cut 5 bases from V and 0 bases from J; bases unmatched to any gene: 11. This CDR3 has 18 amino acids. CDR3 amino acids: CASSLRLAGDPAKNIQYF. CDR3 DNA sequence: TGTGCCAGCAGCCTTAGATTAGCGGGAGACCCAGCCAAAAACATTCAGTACTTC.

This clone was observed once. This sequence joins TRBV27 and TRBJ2-7; D gene ambiguous. The CDR3 contains 13 residues. Trimming removed 8 bases at V and 1 base at J, with 12 bases between. CDR1 is MNHEY and CDR2 is SMNVEV in the germline V gene (reference sequence). CDR3 region: CASSHNESYEQYF. The CDR3 bases are TGTGCCAGCTCGCATAATGAGTCCTACGAGCAGTACTTC.

This chain links TRBV4-1 with TRBJ2-2; D ambiguous. This CDR3 comprises 13 residues. Per the germline V gene, CDR1 is MGHRA and CDR2 is YSYEKL. With 2 bases removed from V and 5 bases from J, the gap between germline ends came to 6 bases. The CDR3 DNA reads as TGCGCCAGCAGCCAATCGCTTACCGGGGAGCTGTTTTTT. Translating it yields CASSQSLTGELFF.

The J gene is TRBJ2-1, the V gene TRBV11-2, with 7 bases lining up with TRBD2. Trimming removed 0 bases from V and 3 bases from J; junction bases left unmatched: 5. Germline CDR1 SGHAT, CDR2 FQNNGV. The CDR3 contains 16 residues. In DNA form, the CDR3 reads TGTGCCAGCAGCTTAGATTTCGGGACTATCTACAATGAGCAGTTCTTC. Its translation is CASSLDFGTIYNEQFF. The full variable domain, its missing parts supplied by reference TRBV11-2 and TRBJ2-1, is EAGVAQSPRYKIIEKRQSVAFWCNPISGHATLYWYQQILGQGPKLLIQFQNNGVVDDSQLPKDRFSAERLKGVDSTLKIQPAKLEDSAVYLCASSLDFGTIYNEQFFGPGTRLTVL.

V usage is TRBV19 and J usage is TRBJ2-1, with a weak D call TRBD2 (6 bases). Germline lookup yields CDR1 LNHDA and CDR2 SQIVND (reference sequence). The CDR3 spans 14 residues. Trimming pared 6 bases from V and 5 bases from J, leaving 14 bases between. The CDR3 sequence is CASRHRRADNEQFF. The DNA for the CDR3 is TGTGCCAGTAGACACCGGAGGGCAGACAATGAGCAGTTCTTC.

The gene calls are TRBV7-2 and TRBJ1-6; D is unresolved. CDR1 and CDR2 (germline): SGHTA, FQGNSA. V lost 5 bases and J lost 7, with 9 bases in between. CDR3 length: 13 residues. In DNA form, the CDR3 reads TGTGCCAGCAGCACGGCGGGCAATTCACCCCTCCACTTT. Protein product: CASSTAGNSPLHF. The whole variable domain, remainder taken from reference TRBV7-2 and TRBJ1-6, is GAGVSQSPSNKVTEKGKDVELRCDPISGHTALYWYRQSLGQGLEFLIYFQGNSAPDKSGLPSDRFSAERTGGSVSTLTIQRTQQEDSAVYLCASSTAGNSPLHFGNGTRLTVT.

The J gene is TRBJ2-4, the V gene TRBV5-6; TRBD1 might be the D (5 bases). Germline V gene lookup returns CDR1 SGHDT and CDR2 YYEEEE. V lost 1 base and J lost 1, with 15 bases in between. The CDR3 is made up of 17 amino acids. DNA for the CDR3: TGTGCCAGCAGCTTGAGACAGCGACACTTTGCCAAAAACATTCAGTACTTC. Its protein is CASSLRQRHFAKNIQYF.